This T cell receptor (beta chain) is drawn from a study of T cell repertoires in cytomegalovirus infection. TCRdb reanalysed the reads using MiXCR and keeps one entry per CDR3 protein. The sample has some 150,000 distinct CDR3 sequences, 6.5% seen once. This CDR3 comprises 16 residues. Germline-derived CDR1 and CDR2 are DFQATT and SNEGSKA (reference sequence). V gave up 3 bases and J gave up 2 bases, with 17 bases separating them. Study-wide results and caveats: Across the ex vivo response, the dominant clonotypes were HLA-C-restricted CMV-specific TCR beta clonotypes.

This clonotype has ten or more counts. Its antigen remains unknown. Sample: PBMCs. The V call is TRBV20-1, the J call TRBJ2-1; D perhaps matches TRBD1 (6 bases). The TCR comes from a human donor in good health (CMV status not recorded). Some clones in this sample may be carry-over from other donors' samples. This CDR3 reads CSASPTGWITYNEQFF. The CDR3, as DNA: TGCAGTGCTAGTCCTACAGGGTGGATTACCTACAATGAGCAGTTCTTC.